In this sample, the clone carrying this T cell receptor beta chain turned up a few times. The antigen remains unidentified. The V and J ends lost 3 bases and 0 bases, in that order; junction bases with no gene match: 9. The germline V gene encodes CDR1 LGHDT and CDR2 YNNKEL (reference sequence). CDR3 length: 18 residues. This sample was taken from a study of T-cell memory formation after mild COVID-19. Background on the study: Among the donors, TCR clusters were largely specific to each donor.

Study-wide points: Memory from before infection featured some responding clones, which suggests cross-reactive memory joined. Clones that contracted from day 15 to 85 had balanced CD4/CD8; later expanders were CD4+ biased.

cDNA libraries for TCR alpha and TCR beta, carrying sample barcodes and UMIs, came from 5'RACE with constant-segment primers. TCRdb re-called the 5' RACE reads through MiXCR, storing one row per CDR3 protein. There are around 510,000 distinct CDR3 sequences in the sample; roughly a fifth occur only once, and 7% to 9% lies in the top ten. This sequence joins TRBV3-1 and TRBJ2-1, with 9 bases matching TRBD2. The receptor was isolated from an adult woman who had mild COVID-19 (a few samples of this study predate the infection). Cell type and time point are not known. The material sequenced was PBMCs or a T cell subset sorted from them (not recorded which). DNA of the CDR3: TGTGCCAGCAGCCACAATAGGCGGGGGGGTAGCTCCTACAATGAGCAGTTCTTC. Protein product: CASSHNRRGGSSYNEQFF.